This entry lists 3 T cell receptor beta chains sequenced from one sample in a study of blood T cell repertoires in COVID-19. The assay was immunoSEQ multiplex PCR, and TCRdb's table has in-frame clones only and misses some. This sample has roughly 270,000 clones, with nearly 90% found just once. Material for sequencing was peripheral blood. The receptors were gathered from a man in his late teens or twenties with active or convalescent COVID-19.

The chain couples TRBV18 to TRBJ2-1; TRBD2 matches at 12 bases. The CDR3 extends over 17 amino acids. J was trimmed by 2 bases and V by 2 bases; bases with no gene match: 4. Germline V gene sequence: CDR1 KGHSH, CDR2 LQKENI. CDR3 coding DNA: TGTGCCAGCTCACCATTTACTAGCGGGGGGCCCTACAATGAGCAGTTCTTC. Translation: CASSPFTSGGPYNEQFF.

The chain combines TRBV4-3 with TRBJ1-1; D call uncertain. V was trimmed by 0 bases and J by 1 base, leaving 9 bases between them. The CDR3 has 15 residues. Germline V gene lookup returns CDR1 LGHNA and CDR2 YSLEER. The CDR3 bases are TGCGCCAGCAGCCAAGACGGGAGTTGGAACACTGAAGCTTTCTTT. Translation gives CASSQDGSWNTEAFF.

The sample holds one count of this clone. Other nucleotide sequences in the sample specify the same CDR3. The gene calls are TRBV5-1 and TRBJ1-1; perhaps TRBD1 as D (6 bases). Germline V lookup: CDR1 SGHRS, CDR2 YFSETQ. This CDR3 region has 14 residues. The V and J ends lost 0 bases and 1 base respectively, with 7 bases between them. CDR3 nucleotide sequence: TGCGCCAGCAGCTTGGTAGGGGGGAACACTGAAGCTTTCTTT. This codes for CASSLVGGNTEAFF.